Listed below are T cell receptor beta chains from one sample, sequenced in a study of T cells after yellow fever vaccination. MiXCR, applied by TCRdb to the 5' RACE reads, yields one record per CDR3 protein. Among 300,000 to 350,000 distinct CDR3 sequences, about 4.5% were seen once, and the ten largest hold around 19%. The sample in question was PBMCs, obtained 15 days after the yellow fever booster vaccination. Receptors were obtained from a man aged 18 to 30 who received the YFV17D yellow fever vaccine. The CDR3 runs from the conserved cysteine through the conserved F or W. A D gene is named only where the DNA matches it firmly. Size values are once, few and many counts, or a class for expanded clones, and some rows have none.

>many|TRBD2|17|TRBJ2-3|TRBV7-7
TGTGCTAGCAGCTTAGAAGGCCTAGCGGGCTCCACAGATACGCAGTATTTT
CASSLEGLAGSTDTQYF
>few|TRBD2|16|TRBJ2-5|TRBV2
TGTGCCAGCAGTGAAATCGCGGGGGGGTTCGTAGAGACCCAGTACTTC
CASSEIAGGFVETQYF
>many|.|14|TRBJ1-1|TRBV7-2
TGTGCCAGCAGCTATTCACAGGGGAACACTGAAGCTTTCTTT
CASSYSQGNTEAFF
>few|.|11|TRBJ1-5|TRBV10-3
TGTGCCATCAGTGAGGGGGGGCCCCAGCATTTT
CAISEGGPQHF
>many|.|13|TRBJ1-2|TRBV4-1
TGCGCCAGCAGCCCACAGGGACCCTATGGCTACACCTTC
CASSPQGPYGYTF
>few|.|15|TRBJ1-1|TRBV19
TGTGCCAGGGCGACGGGGTTCCTTCCAGGTGTTGGAGCTTTCTTT
CARATGFLPGVGAFF
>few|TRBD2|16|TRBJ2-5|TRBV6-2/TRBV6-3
TGTGCCAGTTCTAAGCGAGTAGTAGCGGGCCAAGAGACCCAGTACTTC
CASSKRVVAGQETQYF
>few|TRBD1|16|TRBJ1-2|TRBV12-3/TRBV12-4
TGTGCCAGCAGTTCCTTCAGGGACAGGGGGCACTATGGCTACACCTTC
CASSSFRDRGHYGYTF
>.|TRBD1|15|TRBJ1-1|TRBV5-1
TGCGCCAGCAGCTTCGCTGGACAGGGTGACACTGAAGCTTTCTTT
CASSFAGQGDTEAFF
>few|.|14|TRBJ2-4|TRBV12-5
TGTGCTAGTGGTTCCTTGCTAGCCAAAAACATTCAGTACTTC
CASGSLLAKNIQYF
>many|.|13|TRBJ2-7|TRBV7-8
TGTGCCAGCAGCTTAGAACGGAGCCGCGAGCAGTACTTC
CASSLERSREQYF
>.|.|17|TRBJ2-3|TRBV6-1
TGTGCCAGCAGTGGGGCCATCCGGACCGCGCGCACAGATACGCAGTATTTT
CASSGAIRTARTDTQYF
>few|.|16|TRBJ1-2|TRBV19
TGTGCCAGTAGTATTAAGGCTGCACCAGCTAACTATGGCTACACCTTC
CASSIKAAPANYGYTF
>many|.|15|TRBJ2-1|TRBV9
TGTGCCAGCAGCCCCCGAGGCGGGGCAGGGGATGAGCAGTTCTTC
CASSPRGGAGDEQFF
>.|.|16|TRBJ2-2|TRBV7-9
TGTGCCAGCAGCCGCGGGACAGTCCTGAACACCGGGGAGCTGTTTTTT
CASSRGTVLNTGELFF
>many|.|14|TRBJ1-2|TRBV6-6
TGTGCCATTTCCCCGGGGAGCCTAAACTATGGCTACACCTTC
CAISPGSLNYGYTF
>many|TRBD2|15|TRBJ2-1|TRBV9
TGTGCCAGCAGCGCAACGACTAGCGGGGGAGATGAGCAGTTCTTC
CASSATTSGGDEQFF
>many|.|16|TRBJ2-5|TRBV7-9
TGTGCCAGCAGCCCGAACTGGCCCGGACGGGGTGAGACCCAGTACTTC
CASSPNWPGRGETQYF
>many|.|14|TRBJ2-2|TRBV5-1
TGCGCCAGCAGCTTGACAGTCGCCACCGGGGAGCTGTTTTTT
CASSLTVATGELFF
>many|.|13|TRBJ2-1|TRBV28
TGTGCCAGCAGTCGACTAGCCTACAATGAGCAGTTCTTC
CASSRLAYNEQFF
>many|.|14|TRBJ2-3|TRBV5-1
TGCGCCAGCAGCCACCTCCGGGGCACAGATACGCAGTATTTT
CASSHLRGTDTQYF
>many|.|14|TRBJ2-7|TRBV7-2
TGTGCCAGCAGCTTAGCTGGGGCTTACGCCGAGCAGTACTTC
CASSLAGAYAEQYF
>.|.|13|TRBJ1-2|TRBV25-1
TGTGCCAGCAGTGGGTGGACAGTCTATGGCTACACCTTC
CASSGWTVYGYTF
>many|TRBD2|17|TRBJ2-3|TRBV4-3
TGCGCCAGCAGCCATCTCAGCGGGGGCGCTAGCACAGATACGCAGTATTTT
CASSHLSGGASTDTQYF
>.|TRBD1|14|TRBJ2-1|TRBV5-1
TGCGCCAGCAGTCTAGCAGGGGGCGTCGATGAGCAGTTCTTC
CASSLAGGVDEQFF
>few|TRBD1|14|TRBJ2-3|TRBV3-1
TGTGCCAGCAGCCAAGGATCTTCAGGGGGTACGCAGTATTTT
CASSQGSSGGTQYF
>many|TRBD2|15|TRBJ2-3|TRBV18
TGTGCCACCGGACTAGCTGACGACCCGGCCTATCCGCAGTATTTT
CATGLADDPAYPQYF
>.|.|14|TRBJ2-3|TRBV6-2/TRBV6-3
TGTGCCAGCGGGGGGGCCGATCTTCCACGAGTGCAGTATTTT
CASGGADLPRVQYF
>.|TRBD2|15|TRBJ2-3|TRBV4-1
TGCGCCAGCAGCCGCGGGACCGAAGCGGGGGATACGCAGTATTTT
CASSRGTEAGDTQYF
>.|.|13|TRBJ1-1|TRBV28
TGTGCCAGCAGTTTCCGCCGAGTCACTGAAGCTTTCTTT
CASSFRRVTEAFF
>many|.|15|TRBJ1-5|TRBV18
TGTGCCAGCTCATCCAGTGGGGGTAGCAATCAGCCCCAGCATTTT
CASSSSGGSNQPQHF
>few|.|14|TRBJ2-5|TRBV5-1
TGCGCCAGCAGCTGGGGTCGGGGACAAGAGACCCAGTACTTC
CASSWGRGQETQYF
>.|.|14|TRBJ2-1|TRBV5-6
TGTGCCAGCAGCTTGGCGGGATTGGCGAGTGAGCAGTTCTTC
CASSLAGLASEQFF
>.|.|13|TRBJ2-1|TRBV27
TGTGCCAGCAGCCCAATGGGTTACAATGAGCAGTTCTTC
CASSPMGYNEQFF
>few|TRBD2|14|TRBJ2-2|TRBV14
TGTGCCAGCAGGCGGGGGGGCCTGACCGGGGAGCTGTTTTTT
CASRRGGLTGELFF
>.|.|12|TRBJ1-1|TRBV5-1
TGCGCCACCAGGGACCAGAACACTGAAGCTTTCTTT
CATRDQNTEAFF
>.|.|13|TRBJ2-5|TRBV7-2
TGTGCCAGCAGCTGGGGGTATCAAGAGACCCAGTACTTC
CASSWGYQETQYF
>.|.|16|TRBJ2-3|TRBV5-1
TGCGCCAGCAGCCCCCCGGCGGGGTGGGGCACAGATACGCAGTATTTT
CASSPPAGWGTDTQYF
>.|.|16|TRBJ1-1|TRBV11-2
TGTGCCAGCAGTGCAGGCACCCGGTGGATGAACACTGAAGCTTTCTTT
CASSAGTRWMNTEAFF
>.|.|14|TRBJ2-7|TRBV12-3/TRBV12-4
TGTGCCAGCAGTGAGGTGATGGGGGCTTACGAGCAGTACTTC
CASSEVMGAYEQYF
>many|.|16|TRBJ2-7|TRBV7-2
TGTGCCAGCAGACCGTGGGGGACGGCGCTATACTACGAGCAGTACTTC
CASRPWGTALYYEQYF
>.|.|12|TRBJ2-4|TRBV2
TGTGCCAGCATTACAGGGCTGGACATTCAGTACTTC
CASITGLDIQYF
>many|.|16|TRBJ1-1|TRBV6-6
TGTGCCTCGACTACCGGGGGCTTCCTTTCCCCCACTGAAGCTTTCTTT
CASTTGGFLSPTEAFF
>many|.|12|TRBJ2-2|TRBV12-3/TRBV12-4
TGTGCCAGCAGGGGAAGGACCGGGGAGCTGTTTTTT
CASRGRTGELFF
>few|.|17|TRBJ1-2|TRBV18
TGTGCCAGCTCACCACCTATTAATGACAGGCTTCGGTATGGCTACACCTTC
CASSPPINDRLRYGYTF
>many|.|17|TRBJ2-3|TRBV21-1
TGTGCCAGCAGCCCAGGGGCCACCCCCGTACGGCCAGATACGCAGTATTTT
CASSPGATPVRPDTQYF
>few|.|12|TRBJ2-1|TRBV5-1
TGCGCCAGCAGATGGGGACCTGATGAGCAGTTCTTC
CASRWGPDEQFF
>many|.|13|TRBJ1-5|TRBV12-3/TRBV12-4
TGTGCCAGCAGTTTCCTACGGGATCAGCCCCAGCATTTT
CASSFLRDQPQHF
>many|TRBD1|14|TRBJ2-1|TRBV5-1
TGCGCCAGCAGCCCGACAGGGCCCCACAATGAGCAGTTCTTC
CASSPTGPHNEQFF
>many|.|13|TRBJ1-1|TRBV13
TGTGCCAGCAGCACAGGGAAGAACACTGAAGCTTTCTTT
CASSTGKNTEAFF
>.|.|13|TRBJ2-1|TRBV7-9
TGTGCCAGCAGCGATATTCGTTGGAATGAGCAGTTCTTC
CASSDIRWNEQFF
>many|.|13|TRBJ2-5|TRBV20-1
TGCAGTGTCCGAGCGTCGGGGCAAGAGACCCAGTACTTC
CSVRASGQETQYF